Only a few counts were recorded for the clone carrying this TCR beta chain. The antigen remains undetermined. This record comes from a study of response to subunit inactivated influenza vaccine. Findings and limits, study-wide: Each seasonal influenza vaccination, the authors suggested, recruits few new T cells.

Germline trimming cut 0 bases from V and 7 bases from J; bases unmatched to any gene: 7. Germline CDR1 is MGHRA and CDR2 is YSYEKL. This CDR3 has 17 amino acids. TCRdb re-called the RT-PCR reads with MiXCR, one entry per CDR3 protein. The sample gives fewer than 700,000 distinct CDR3 sequences, 10% to 15% of which show up once; under 15% is in the top ten. The gene calls are TRBV4-1 and TRBJ2-6, with 9 bases identical to TRBD2. The TCR sequence derives from a man aged 50 to 59 who received an inactivated influenza vaccine. Sequences were derived from PBMCs from blood, sampled roughly 6 weeks after vaccination. The CDR3 reads CASSQDRSSGVANVLTF. In DNA form, the CDR3 reads TGCGCCAGCAGCCAAGATCGGTCTAGCGGGGTTGCCAACGTCCTGACTTTC.